These 30 T cell receptor beta chains originate from one sample sequenced in a study of early T cells in non-severe SARS-CoV-2 infection (dated by TCRdb to the early 2020s). Receptor amplification or capture employed 5' RACE. For sequencing, a NextSeq 500 was employed. TCRdb's own reprocessing of the public reads used fastp at Q25 and MiXCR and kept productive beta chains. Identical CDR3 protein sequences are pooled into one entry, listed with their most common genes and DNA. For this sample the table gives 98,000 or so distinct CDR3 sequences, of which around an eighth were detected only once. The ten top clones hold 2.5% to 4% of the sample. The source material was whole blood. The source is an adult who was a healthcare worker with PCR-confirmed SARS-CoV-2 infection or an uninfected control (not recorded which).

The gene calls are TRBV20-1 and TRBJ2-7; 7 bases map to TRBD1. CDR3 length equals 16 residues. Looked up from germline, CDR1 is DFQATT and CDR2 is SNEGSKA (reference sequence). V gave up 0 bases and J gave up 2 bases; unmatched junction bases: 10. In nucleotides, the CDR3 is TGCAGTGCTAGAGACCGCCGACAGGGATTCGCCTACGAGCAGTACTTC. Its protein is CSARDRRQGFAYEQYF.

The V and J genes are TRBV29-1 and TRBJ1-2, with TRBD1 identical over 7 bases. Trimming took 1 base from V and 4 from J; bases not matched to a gene: 3. Germline V CDR1 and CDR2: SQVTM, ANQGSEA. This CDR3 has 13 amino acids. Here the CDR3 DNA reads TGCAGCGTTGAAGGACAGGGTGTCTATGGCTACACCTTC. As protein: CSVEGQGVYGYTF.

The V call is TRBV20-1, the J call TRBJ2-7; 7 bases map to TRBD1. There are 16 residues in the CDR3. The germline CDR1 and CDR2 sequences are DFQATT and SNEGSKA (reference sequence). Losses at the gene ends were 4 bases for V and 2 bases for J; bases not matched to a gene: 14. The CDR3 coding sequence is TGCAGTGCTAAAGTCGCCCGGACAGGCCGAGCCTACGAGCAGTACTTC. This translates into CSAKVARTGRAYEQYF.

This clonotype was counted many times. The CDR3 loop reads CASSLARLAGVTYEQYF. The DNA for the CDR3 is TGTGCCAGCAGTTTGGCACGACTAGCGGGAGTAACTTACGAGCAGTACTTC. The V and J genes are TRBV27 and TRBJ2-7; 12 bases are shared with TRBD2. Trimming removed 3 bases from V and 4 bases from J; junction bases left unmatched: 10. The V gene's germline CDR1 is MNHEY and CDR2 SMNVEV (reference sequence). The CDR3 is 17 amino acids.

The V call is TRBV20-1, the J call TRBJ2-5; 8 nucleotides agree with TRBD2. J was trimmed by 4 bases and V by 7 bases; bases with no gene match: 8. The CDR3 runs 13 residues. The germline gives CDR1 DFQATT, CDR2 SNEGSKA (reference sequence). The CDR3 region has the DNA TGCAGTGTCGGAGCGGGGGTAGGAGAGACCCAGTACTTC. It yields the protein CSVGAGVGETQYF.

The chain is built from TRBV4-1 and TRBJ2-5; D is unresolved. There are 16 residues in the CDR3. Germline CDR1 and CDR2: MGHRA and YSYEKL. V was pared by 0 bases and J by 5 bases, with 16 bases between. The CDR3 DNA sequence: TGCGCCAGCAGCCAAGAACATCAAGCCCCGGCGGAGACCCAGTACTTC. The encoded protein is CASSQEHQAPAETQYF.

This clonotype was seen only a few times. This rearrangement joins TRBV20-1 to TRBJ2-5; unclear D gene. Germline V gene data show CDR1 as DFQATT and CDR2 as SNEGSKA (reference sequence). The ends were cut back, 6 bases at V and 3 bases at J, with 11 bases in the middle. The CDR3 sequence is 12 residues long. The CDR3 DNA reads as TGCAGTGCACCGGATGCAAAAGAGACCCAGTACTTC. Residues: CSAPDAKETQYF.

The chain combines TRBV29-1 with TRBJ2-7, with 12 positions matching TRBD2. J was trimmed by 9 bases and V by 8 bases; bases with no gene match: 8. CDR1 and CDR2 (germline): SQVTM, ANQGSEA. The CDR3 sequence is 12 residues long. In nucleotides, the CDR3 is TGCAGCACTAGGACTAGCGGGATGGTGCAGTACTTC. It specifies CSTRTSGMVQYF.

V gene TRBV12-3 or TRBV12-4 combines with J gene TRBJ2-7; D unresolved. There are 12 residues in the CDR3. With 3 bases removed from V and 5 bases from J, the gap between germline ends came to 8 bases. The CDR3 protein is CASSLDADEQYF. The DNA for the CDR3 is TGTGCCAGCAGTTTGGACGCCGACGAGCAGTACTTC.

This clonotype was counted only a few times. This rearrangement joins TRBV5-4 to TRBJ2-7; TRBD2 aligns across 7 bases. Looked up from germline, CDR1 is SGHNT and CDR2 is YYREEE (reference sequence). V shed 4 bases and J 0 bases; nucleotides not matched to a gene: 13. The length of the CDR3 is 17 residues. This CDR3 reads CASSLLSGTIYSYEQYF. Written as DNA, the CDR3 is TGTGCCAGCAGCCTACTTTCCGGGACTATCTACTCCTACGAGCAGTACTTC. The whole variable domain, remainder taken from reference TRBV5-4 and TRBJ2-7, is ETGVTQSPTHLIKTRGQQVTLRCSSQSGHNTVSWYQQALGQGPQFIFQYYREEENGRGNFPPRFSGLQFPNYSSELNVNALELDDSALYLCASSLLSGTIYSYEQYFGPGTRLTVT.

The CDR3 region has the DNA TGCGCCAGCAGCCGAGACAGGGGCAACGAGCAGTACTTC. Translating it yields CASSRDRGNEQYF. The chain uses TRBV5-1 and TRBJ2-7; 8 bases align to TRBD1. Germline V gene lookup returns CDR1 SGHRS and CDR2 YFSETQ. The CDR3 sequence is 13 residues long. Trimming took 4 bases from V and 5 from J; bases not matched to a gene: 5.

This clonotype was seen many times. V and J are TRBV5-1 and TRBJ2-1, with TRBD1 identical over 8 bases. The V segment lost 0 bases and the J segment 3 bases; nucleotides outside the gene matches: 5. CDR3 size: 16 residues. Germline lookup yields CDR1 SGHRS and CDR2 YFSETQ. As DNA, the CDR3 is TGCGCCAGCAGCTTGGGGACAGGGACACTCTACAATGAGCAGTTCTTC. As protein: CASSLGTGTLYNEQFF.

The sample holds many counts of this clonotype. The chain recombines TRBV12-3 or TRBV12-4 with TRBJ1-2; the D gene is possibly TRBD1 (5 bases). Trimming shortened V by 7 bases and J by 8 bases, and 17 bases separated the two germline ends. The CDR3 contains 13 residues. The CDR3 DNA is TGTGCCAGCAACCGCCTGGGGACGGGGGGCTACACCTTC. This translates into CASNRLGTGGYTF.

The rearrangement joins TRBV12-3 or TRBV12-4 to TRBJ2-1; D call uncertain. V lost 5 bases, J lost 5 bases, and 19 bases lay in between. The CDR3 runs 16 residues. CDR3 region: CASSPGSGPGNNEQFF. The CDR3 region has the DNA TGTGCCAGCAGTCCCGGCTCTGGCCCCGGAAACAATGAGCAGTTCTTC.

The genes are TRBV19 and TRBJ2-3; 7 bases are shared with TRBD2. The CDR3 length is 18 residues. J was trimmed by 4 bases and V by 1 base; bases with no gene match: 14. Germline V gives CDR1 LNHDA, CDR2 SQIVND (reference sequence). The CDR3: CASSIATRPGTTSDTQYF. The CDR3 DNA follows: TGTGCCAGTAGTATAGCTACCCGCCCCGGGACTACCTCAGATACGCAGTATTTT.

V gene TRBV6-5 combines with J gene TRBJ1-1; D not resolved. Germline V gives CDR1 MNHEY, CDR2 SVGAGI. Trimming took off 7 bases at V and 1 base at J, with 13 bases between the two ends. The CDR3 spans 14 residues. CDR3 bases: TGTGCCAGCACGGGGAACGTGAGGAACACTGAAGCTTTCTTT. Residues: CASTGNVRNTEAFF.

This clonotype occurred a few times. The junction does not match germline at one end; this may be a read error. The J gene is TRBJ1-2, the V gene TRBV10-2; D call uncertain. The V gene's germline CDR1 is WSHSY and CDR2 SAAADI. This CDR3 has 12 residues. CDR3 nucleotides: TGCGCCAGCAGTGAGTCGTTTGAGGGCCCAAGATTC. Its translation: CASSESFEGPRF.

This clonotype was observed many times. The chain recombines TRBV18 with TRBJ2-1, with D possibly matching TRBD2 (6 bases). From germline, CDR1 is KGHSH and CDR2 LQKENI. This CDR3 comprises 15 residues. The germline V and J ends were trimmed by 1 base and 3 bases, with 10 bases remaining between them. The CDR3: CASSPLPGVYNEQFF. DNA for the CDR3: TGTGCCAGCTCACCACTTCCGGGGGTCTACAATGAGCAGTTCTTC.

Ten or more counts support this clonotype. CDR3 sequence: CASSYSDTQYF. The DNA of the CDR3 is TGTGCCAGCAGTTATAGCGATACGCAGTATTTT. V usage is TRBV7-6 and J usage is TRBJ2-3; the D is unclear. Between the trimmed V and J ends, which lost 6 bases and 6 bases, there was a span of 7 bases. Germline V gene lookup returns CDR1 SGHVS and CDR2 FNYEAQ. The CDR3 extends over 11 amino acids.

At least ten counts were recorded for this clonotype. Written as DNA, the CDR3 is TGTGCCAGCAGCAGAAACTCCGGGGGATTCACTGAAGCTTTCTTT. Its protein is CASSRNSGGFTEAFF. The V call is TRBV11-3, the J call TRBJ1-1, with D maybe TRBD1 (5 bases). Germline CDR1 and CDR2: SGHNT and YENEEA. The CDR3 covers 15 residues. Trimming left V 5 bases short and J 4 bases short, with 17 bases between.

This clonotype was found many times. The CDR3 nucleotides are TGCAGCGTTGCGGTTGGCGGCTCCTATAATTCACCCCTCCACTTT. Translating it yields CSVAVGGSYNSPLHF. The V gene is TRBV29-1, the J gene TRBJ1-6; no firm D call. With 4 bases removed from V and 0 bases from J, the gap between germline ends came to 10 bases. CDR3 size: 15 residues. Germline assignment: CDR1 SQVTM and CDR2 ANQGSEA.

The chain uses TRBV7-8 and TRBJ2-3; 12 bases map to TRBD2. This CDR3 region has 18 residues. After removal of 2 bases from V and 3 bases from J, the junction contained 9 bases not matched to a gene. In germline, CDR1 is SGHVS, CDR2 FQNEAQ. CDR3 in DNA: TGTGCCAGCAGCTTACGTCCGTCTAGCGGGGGGGCGACAGATACGCAGTATTTT. Protein sequence: CASSLRPSSGGATDTQYF. Together with reference TRBV7-8 and TRBJ2-3, the CDR3 gives the full variable domain: GAGVSQSPRYKVAKRGQDVALRCDPISGHVSLFWYQQALGQGPEFLTYFQNEAQLDKSGLPSDRFFAERPEGSVSTLKIQRTQQEDSAVYLCASSLRPSSGGATDTQYFGPGTRLTVL.

The gene calls are TRBV20-1 and TRBJ2-1; D perhaps matches TRBD2 (5 bases). CDR3 length: 14 amino acids. Per the germline V gene, CDR1 is DFQATT and CDR2 is SNEGSKA (reference sequence). Trimming took off 3 bases at V and 4 bases at J, with 13 bases between the two ends. CDR3 sequence reads: CSARRAGLYNEQFF. The CDR3 coding sequence is TGCAGTGCTAGGAGGGCCGGGCTGTACAATGAGCAGTTCTTC.

The chain carries TRBV15 and TRBJ2-6; 8 nucleotides match TRBD1. Germline V CDR1 and CDR2: LNHNV, YYDKDF (reference sequence). The CDR3 length is 16 residues. Trimming removed 5 bases from V and 0 bases from J; junction bases left unmatched: 3. CDR3 loop: CATSARGPSGANVLTF. CDR3 bases: TGTGCCACCAGCGCCAGGGGGCCCTCTGGGGCCAACGTCCTGACTTTC.

This clonotype was recorded at least ten times. The chain couples TRBV3-1 to TRBJ2-4, with D hard to call. Trimming removed 0 bases at V and 2 bases at J, with 8 bases between. Germline CDR1 LGHDT, CDR2 YNNKEL (reference sequence). The CDR3 is 15 residues long. The CDR3 bases are TGTGCCAGCAGCCAAGATAGGACGTCCAAAAACATTCAGTACTTC. Protein: CASSQDRTSKNIQYF. Full variable domain (outside the CDR3, taken from reference TRBV3-1 and TRBJ2-4): DTAVSQTPKYLVTQMGNDKSIKCEQNLGHDTMYWYKQDSKKFLKIMFSYNNKELIINETVPNRFSPKSPDKAHLNLHINSLELGDSAVYFCASSQDRTSKNIQYFGAGTRLSVL.

This clonotype was detected ten times or more. This chain connects TRBV28 to TRBJ2-3, with TRBD1 identical over 9 bases. CDR1 MDHEN and CDR2 SYDVKM come from the germline V gene. CDR3 length: 13 amino acids. CDR3 nucleotide sequence: TGTGCGAACCGGGACAGGGGCACAGATACGCAGTATTTT. Encoded protein: CANRDRGTDTQYF.

V and J are TRBV6-1 and TRBJ2-4; D tentatively fits TRBD1 or TRBD2 (6 bases each). Trimming removed 5 bases from V and 8 bases from J, with 13 bases in between. The length of the CDR3 is 13 residues. Per germline, CDR1 MNHNS and CDR2 SASEGT. CDR3 nucleotides: TGTGCCAGCAGTCTAGGGGGGCAGGACATTCAGTACTTC. It translates to CASSLGGQDIQYF.

The rearrangement joins TRBV9 to TRBJ2-2, with D possibly TRBD1 on 5 matching bases. V shed 0 bases and J shed 4 bases, with 10 bases lying between them. The CDR3 is 15 residues long. Germline assignment: CDR1 SGDLS and CDR2 YYNGEE. The CDR3 DNA is TGTGCCAGCAGCGTAGAAGGGGTTGGCACCGGGGAGCTGTTTTTT. This gives the protein CASSVEGVGTGELFF.

The chain uses TRBV20-1 and TRBJ2-2, with 16 bases identical to TRBD2. J was trimmed by 6 bases and V by 1 base; bases with no gene match: 8. The CDR3 covers 18 residues. Germline CDR1 and CDR2: DFQATT and SNEGSKA (reference sequence). In nucleotides, the CDR3 is TGCAGTGCTAGAGGTCCCGGGACTAGCGGGAGGGCCGCCGGGGAGCTGTTTTTT. Protein sequence: CSARGPGTSGRAAGELFF.

This clonotype showed up many times. This chain joins TRBV4-2 and TRBJ2-2; TRBD2 is a possible D gene (5 bases). Trimming removed 0 bases from V and 0 bases from J, with 11 bases in between. Germline V CDR1 and CDR2: LGHNA, YNFKEQ. This CDR3 has 17 residues. The CDR3 loop is CASSQDSRTANTGELFF. The CDR3 DNA is TGTGCCAGCAGCCAAGATTCGAGGACTGCGAACACCGGGGAGCTGTTTTTT.